This TCR beta chain is from a study of shared T cell receptors in the human thymus. Only in-frame clones appear in the TCRdb table, and some are missing; sequencing was by immunoSEQ multiplex PCR. Counted here are some 700,000 clones, 88% occurring once; the ten biggest clones make up 0.0095% to 0.013%. CDR3 length equals 17 residues. Germline V gene data show CDR1 as SNHLY and CDR2 as FYNNEI. V shed 4 bases, J shed 5 bases, and the junction held 14 bases outside the gene matches. Another study also made use of these data, one on human thymus T cells. This second report adds: Corrective cardiac operations yielded the resected thymus tissue. Blood and thymic repertoires both appeared biased in V and J gene usage.

The sequence came from a boy in the first two years of life with a congenital heart defect. The rearrangement uses TRBV2 and TRBJ2-7; TRBD2 aligns across 10 bases. The specimen sequenced was thymocytes. CDR3 protein: CASSATGGSGRNDEQYF. The CDR3 DNA follows: TGTGCCAGCAGTGCCACCGGGGGTAGCGGGAGGAACGACGAGCAGTACTTC.